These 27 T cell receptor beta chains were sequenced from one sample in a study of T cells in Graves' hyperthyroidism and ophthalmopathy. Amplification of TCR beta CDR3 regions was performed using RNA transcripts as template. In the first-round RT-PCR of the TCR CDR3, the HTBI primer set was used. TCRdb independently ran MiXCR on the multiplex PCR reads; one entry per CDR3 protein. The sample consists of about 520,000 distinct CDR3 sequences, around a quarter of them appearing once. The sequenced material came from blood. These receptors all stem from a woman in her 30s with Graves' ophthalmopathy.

This CDR3 is CASRDLGELFF. In nucleotides, the CDR3 is TGTGCCAGTAGGGACCTCGGGGAGCTGTTTTTT. The chain uses TRBV19 and TRBJ2-2; the D is unclear. The CDR3 covers 11 residues. CDR1 LNHDA and CDR2 SQIVND come from the germline V gene (reference sequence). V gave up 6 bases and J gave up 7 bases, with 6 bases separating them.

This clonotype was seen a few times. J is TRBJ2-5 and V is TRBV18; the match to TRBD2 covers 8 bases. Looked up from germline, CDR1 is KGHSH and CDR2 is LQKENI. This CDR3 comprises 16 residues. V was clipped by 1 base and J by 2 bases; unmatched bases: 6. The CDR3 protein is CASSPRSGSAQETQYF. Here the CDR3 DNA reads TGTGCCAGCTCACCACGAAGCGGGAGCGCTCAAGAGACCCAGTACTTC.

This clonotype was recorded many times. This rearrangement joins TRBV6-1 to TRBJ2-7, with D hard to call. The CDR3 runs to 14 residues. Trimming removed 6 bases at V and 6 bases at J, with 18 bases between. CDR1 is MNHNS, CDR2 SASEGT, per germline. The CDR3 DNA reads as TGTGCCAGCAGCAGCGTATCGGCCCCCGGCGAGCAGTACTTC. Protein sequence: CASSSVSAPGEQYF.

Written as DNA, the CDR3 is TGTGCCAGCAGAACTAAGACAGGGTTTAACACCGGGGAGCTGTTTTTT. Translation: CASRTKTGFNTGELFF. This chain connects TRBV6-1 to TRBJ2-2; TRBD1 matches 7 bases. With 6 bases clipped from V and 2 bases from J, the junction kept 9 bases outside the gene matches. This CDR3 spans 16 amino acids. From germline, CDR1 is MNHNS and CDR2 SASEGT.

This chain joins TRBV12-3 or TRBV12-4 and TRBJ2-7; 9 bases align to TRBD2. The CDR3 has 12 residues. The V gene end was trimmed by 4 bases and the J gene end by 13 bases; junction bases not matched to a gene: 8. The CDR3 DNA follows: TGTGCCAGCAGTTCTATCGCGGGGGGGTACTACTTC. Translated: CASSSIAGGYYF.

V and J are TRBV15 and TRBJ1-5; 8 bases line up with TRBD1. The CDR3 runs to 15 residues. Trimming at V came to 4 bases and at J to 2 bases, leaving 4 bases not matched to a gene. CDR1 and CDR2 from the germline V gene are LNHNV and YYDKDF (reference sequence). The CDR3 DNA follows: TGTGCCACCAGCAAGGACAGGGCGGGCAATCAGCCCCAGCATTTT. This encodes CATSKDRAGNQPQHF.

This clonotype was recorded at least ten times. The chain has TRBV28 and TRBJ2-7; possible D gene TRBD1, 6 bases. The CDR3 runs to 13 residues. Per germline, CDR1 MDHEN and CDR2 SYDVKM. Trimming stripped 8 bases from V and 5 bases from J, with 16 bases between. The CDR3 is CASRTQGTDEQYF. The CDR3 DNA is TGTGCCAGCCGTACACAGGGAACCGACGAGCAGTACTTC.

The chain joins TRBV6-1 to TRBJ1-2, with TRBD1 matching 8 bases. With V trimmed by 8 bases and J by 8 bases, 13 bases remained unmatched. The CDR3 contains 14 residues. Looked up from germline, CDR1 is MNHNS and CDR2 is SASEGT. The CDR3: CASSSLWTGNGYTF. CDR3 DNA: TGTGCCAGCTCCAGCCTGTGGACAGGGAACGGCTACACCTTC.

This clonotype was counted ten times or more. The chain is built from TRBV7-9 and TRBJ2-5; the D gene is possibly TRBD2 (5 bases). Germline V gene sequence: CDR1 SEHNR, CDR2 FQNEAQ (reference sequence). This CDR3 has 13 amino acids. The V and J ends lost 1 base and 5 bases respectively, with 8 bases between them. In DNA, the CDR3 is TGTGCCAGCAGCTTAGTGACGGGGGAGACCCAGTACTTC. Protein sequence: CASSLVTGETQYF.

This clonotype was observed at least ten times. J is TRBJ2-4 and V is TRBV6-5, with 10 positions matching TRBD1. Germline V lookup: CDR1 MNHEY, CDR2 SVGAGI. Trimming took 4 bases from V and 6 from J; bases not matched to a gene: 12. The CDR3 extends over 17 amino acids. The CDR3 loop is CASSLTGTGVGGNIQYF. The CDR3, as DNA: TGTGCCAGCAGTTTGACCGGGACAGGGGTTGGGGGAAACATTCAGTACTTC.

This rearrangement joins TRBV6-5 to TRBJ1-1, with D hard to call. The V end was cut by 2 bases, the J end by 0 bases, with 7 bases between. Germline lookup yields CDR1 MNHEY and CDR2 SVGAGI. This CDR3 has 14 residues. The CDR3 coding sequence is TGTGCCAGCAGTTACGGCGCGATGAACACTGAAGCTTTCTTT. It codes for CASSYGAMNTEAFF.

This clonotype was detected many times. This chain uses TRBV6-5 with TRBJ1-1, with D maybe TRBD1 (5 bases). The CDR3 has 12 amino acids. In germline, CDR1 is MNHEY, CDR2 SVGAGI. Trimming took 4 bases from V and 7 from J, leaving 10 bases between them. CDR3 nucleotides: TGTGCCAGCAGTTTCGGGACTCTTGAAGCTTTCTTT. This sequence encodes CASSFGTLEAFF.

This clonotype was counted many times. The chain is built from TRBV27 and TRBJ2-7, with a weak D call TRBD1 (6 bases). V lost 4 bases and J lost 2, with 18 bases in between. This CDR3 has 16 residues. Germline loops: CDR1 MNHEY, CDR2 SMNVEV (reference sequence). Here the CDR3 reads CASSSPRAGATYEQYF. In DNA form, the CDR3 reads TGTGCCAGCAGTTCGCCCAGGGCAGGGGCCACCTACGAGCAGTACTTC.

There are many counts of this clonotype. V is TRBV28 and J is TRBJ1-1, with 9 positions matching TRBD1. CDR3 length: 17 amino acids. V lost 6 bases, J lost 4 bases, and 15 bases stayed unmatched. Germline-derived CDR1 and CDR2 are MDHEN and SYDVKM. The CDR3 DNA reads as TGTGCCAGCAGCTCGCCGGGACAGGGTAGAAGGGGCACTGAAGCTTTCTTT. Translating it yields CASSSPGQGRRGTEAFF. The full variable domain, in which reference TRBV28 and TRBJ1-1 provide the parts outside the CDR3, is DVKVTQSSRYLVKRTGEKVFLECVQDMDHENMFWYRQDPGLGLRLIYFSYDVKMKEKGDIPEGYSVSREKKERFSLILESASTNQTSMYLCASSSPGQGRRGTEAFFGQGTRLTVV.

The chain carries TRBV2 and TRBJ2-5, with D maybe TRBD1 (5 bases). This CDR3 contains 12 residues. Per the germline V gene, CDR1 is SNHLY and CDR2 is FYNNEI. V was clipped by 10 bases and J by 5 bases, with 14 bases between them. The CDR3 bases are TGTGCCATGGGGCCAAAGAGGGAGACCCAGTACTTC. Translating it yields CAMGPKRETQYF.

DNA for the CDR3: TGCGCCAGCAGCTCAACCGGGACAGGGGAAGGCTACACCTTC. Translated, it gives CASSSTGTGEGYTF. The rearrangement links TRBV5-1 to TRBJ1-2; 10 bases agree with TRBD1. The CDR3 consists of 14 residues. V lost 3 bases, J lost 8 bases, and 7 bases stayed unmatched. Germline values: CDR1 SGHRS, CDR2 YFSETQ.

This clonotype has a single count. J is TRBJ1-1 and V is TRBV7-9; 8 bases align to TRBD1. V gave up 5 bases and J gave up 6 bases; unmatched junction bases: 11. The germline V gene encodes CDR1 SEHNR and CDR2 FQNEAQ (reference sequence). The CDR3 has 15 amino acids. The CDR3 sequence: CASSGRQGYMAEAFF. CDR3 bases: TGTGCCAGCAGCGGCAGACAGGGGTATATGGCTGAAGCTTTCTTT.

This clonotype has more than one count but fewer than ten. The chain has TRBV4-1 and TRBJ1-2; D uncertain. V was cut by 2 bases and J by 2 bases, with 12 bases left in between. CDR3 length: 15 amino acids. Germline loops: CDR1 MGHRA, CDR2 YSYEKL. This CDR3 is CASSQIPGGNYGYTF. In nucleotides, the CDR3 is TGCGCCAGCAGCCAAATCCCCGGAGGGAACTATGGCTACACCTTC.

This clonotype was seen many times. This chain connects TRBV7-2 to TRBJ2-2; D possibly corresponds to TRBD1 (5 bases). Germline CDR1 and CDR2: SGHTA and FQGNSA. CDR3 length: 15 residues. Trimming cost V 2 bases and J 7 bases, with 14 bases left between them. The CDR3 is CASSLNSGLFGELFF. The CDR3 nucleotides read TGTGCCAGCAGCTTAAACTCAGGGCTTTTCGGGGAGCTGTTTTTT. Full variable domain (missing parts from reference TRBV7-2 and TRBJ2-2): GAGVSQSPSNKVTEKGKDVELRCDPISGHTALYWYRQSLGQGLEFLIYFQGNSAPDKSGLPSDRFSAERTGGSVSTLTIQRTQQEDSAVYLCASSLNSGLFGELFFGEGSRLTVL.

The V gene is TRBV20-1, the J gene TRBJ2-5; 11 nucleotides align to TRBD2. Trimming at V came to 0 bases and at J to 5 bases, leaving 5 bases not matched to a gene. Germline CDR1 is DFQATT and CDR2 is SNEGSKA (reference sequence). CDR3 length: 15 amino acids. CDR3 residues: CSARELAGVRETQYF. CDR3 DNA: TGCAGTGCTAGAGAACTAGCGGGAGTTAGGGAGACCCAGTACTTC.

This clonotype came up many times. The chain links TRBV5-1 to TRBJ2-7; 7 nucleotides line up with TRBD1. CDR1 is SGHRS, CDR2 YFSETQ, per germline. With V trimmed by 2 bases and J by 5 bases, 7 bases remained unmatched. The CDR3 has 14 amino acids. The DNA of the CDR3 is TGCGCCAGCAGCTTCGAGACAGGGTCCCACGAGCAGTACTTC. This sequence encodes CASSFETGSHEQYF.

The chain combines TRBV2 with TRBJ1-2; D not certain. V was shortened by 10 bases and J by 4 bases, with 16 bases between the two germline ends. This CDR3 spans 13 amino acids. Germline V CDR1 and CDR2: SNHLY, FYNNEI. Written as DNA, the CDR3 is TGTGCCATACTCCGATCCCACCCCTATGGCTACACCTTC. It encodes CAILRSHPYGYTF. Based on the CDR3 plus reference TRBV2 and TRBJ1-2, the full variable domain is EPEVTQTPSHQVTQMGQEVILRCVPISNHLYFYWYRQILGQKVEFLVSFYNNEISEKSEIFDDQFSVERPDGSNFTLKIRSTKLEDSAMYFCAILRSHPYGYTFGSGTRLTVV.

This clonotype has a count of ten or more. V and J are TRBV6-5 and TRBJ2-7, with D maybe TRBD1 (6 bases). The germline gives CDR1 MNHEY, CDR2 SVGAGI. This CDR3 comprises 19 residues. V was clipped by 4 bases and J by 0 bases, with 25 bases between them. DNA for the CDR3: TGTGCCAGCAGTTCCCTAGGAGTTAGGACAGACACTAGCTCCTACGAGCAGTACTTC. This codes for CASSSLGVRTDTSSYEQYF.

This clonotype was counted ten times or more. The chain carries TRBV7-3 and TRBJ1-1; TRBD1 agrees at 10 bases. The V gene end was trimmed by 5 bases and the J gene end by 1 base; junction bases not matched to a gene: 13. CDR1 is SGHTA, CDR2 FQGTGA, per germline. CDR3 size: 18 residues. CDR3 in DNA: TGTGCCAGCAGCCCAAGGGACAGGGGAATCGGTCAGAACACTGAAGCTTTCTTT. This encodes CASSPRDRGIGQNTEAFF.

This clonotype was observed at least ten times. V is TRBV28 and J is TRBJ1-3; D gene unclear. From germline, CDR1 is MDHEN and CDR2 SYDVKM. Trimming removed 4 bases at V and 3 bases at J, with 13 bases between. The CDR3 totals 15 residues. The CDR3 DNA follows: TGTGCCAGCAGTTCCCCTTCGGGCAGTGGAAACACCATATATTTT. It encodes CASSSPSGSGNTIYF.

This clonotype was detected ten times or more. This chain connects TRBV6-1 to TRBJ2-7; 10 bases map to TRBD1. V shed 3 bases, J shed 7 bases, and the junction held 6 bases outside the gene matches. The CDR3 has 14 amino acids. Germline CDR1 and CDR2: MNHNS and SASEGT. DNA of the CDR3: TGTGCCAGCAGTGATTGGGACAGGGGTAGGGAGCAGTACTTC. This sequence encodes CASSDWDRGREQYF.

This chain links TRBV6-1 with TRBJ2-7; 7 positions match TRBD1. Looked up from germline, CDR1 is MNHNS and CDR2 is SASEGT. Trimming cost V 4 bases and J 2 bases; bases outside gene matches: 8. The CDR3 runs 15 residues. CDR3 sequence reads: CASSAQVGQPYEQYF. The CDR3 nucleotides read TGTGCCAGCAGTGCTCAAGTGGGACAGCCCTACGAGCAGTACTTC.